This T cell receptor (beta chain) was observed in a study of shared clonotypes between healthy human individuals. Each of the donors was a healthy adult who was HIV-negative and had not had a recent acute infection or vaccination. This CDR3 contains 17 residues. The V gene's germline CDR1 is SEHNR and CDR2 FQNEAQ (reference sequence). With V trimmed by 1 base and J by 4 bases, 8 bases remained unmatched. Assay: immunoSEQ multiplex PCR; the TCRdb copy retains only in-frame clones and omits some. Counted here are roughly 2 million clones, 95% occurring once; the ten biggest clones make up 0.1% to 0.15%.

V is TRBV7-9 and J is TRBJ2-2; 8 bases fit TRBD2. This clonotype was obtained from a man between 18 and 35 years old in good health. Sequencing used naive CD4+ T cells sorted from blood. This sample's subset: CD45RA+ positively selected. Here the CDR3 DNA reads TGTGCCAGCAGCTTAGTATTCGGACTAGCCGTCACCGGGGAGCTGTTTTTT. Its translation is CASSLVFGLAVTGELFF.